Below, 32 T cell receptor beta chains from the same sample are listed, as sequenced in a study of shared clonotypes between healthy human individuals. Terminally differentiated effector memory CD45RA+ cells were left out of the naive CD8 fraction, which was CD45RO-negative and positively selected for CCR7. The assay was immunoSEQ multiplex PCR, and TCRdb's table has in-frame clones only and misses some. The sample lists around 2,000,000 clones; 85% to 95% were seen once. The sample taken for sequencing was naive CD8+ T cells from PBMCs. Source of these receptors: a man between 18 and 29 years old in good health. Some clones in this sample may be carry-over from other donors' samples.

The chain's CDR3 is CASSPPRGAIEAFF. The DNA of the CDR3 is TGTGCCAGCAGCCCGCCCCGGGGGGCGATTGAAGCTTTCTTT. The chain employs TRBV7-9 and TRBJ1-1; D might be TRBD1 (6 bases). This CDR3 has 14 amino acids. Germline V gene sequence: CDR1 SEHNR, CDR2 FQNEAQ (reference sequence). V was shortened by 5 bases and J by 7 bases, with 17 bases between the two germline ends.

This rearrangement joins TRBV7-9 to TRBJ2-1, with 7 bases that match TRBD2. Losses at the gene ends were 6 bases for V and 1 base for J; bases not matched to a gene: 6. The germline V gene has CDR1 SEHNR and CDR2 FQNEAQ (reference sequence). This CDR3 has 15 amino acids. The CDR3 here is CASRSGISSYNEQFF. The CDR3 DNA reads as TGTGCCAGCAGAAGCGGGATTTCTTCCTACAATGAGCAGTTCTTC.

V gene TRBV14 combines with J gene TRBJ1-2; no firm D call. The CDR3 length is 16 residues. Germline V gene sequence: CDR1 SGHDN, CDR2 FVKESK. Trimming stripped 1 base from V and 0 bases from J, with 12 bases between. The CDR3 loop reads CASSQGALQANYGYTF. DNA for the CDR3: TGTGCCAGCAGCCAAGGTGCACTCCAAGCTAACTATGGCTACACCTTC.

The gene calls are TRBV29-1 and TRBJ2-7; perhaps D is TRBD1 or TRBD2 (5 bases each). Germline V CDR1 and CDR2: SQVTM, ANQGSEA. Trimming shortened V by 5 bases and J by 2 bases, and 13 bases separated the two germline ends. This CDR3 is built from 13 residues. The CDR3 loop reads CSVQTRGAYEQYF. The DNA for the CDR3 is TGCAGCGTTCAAACAAGAGGGGCCTACGAGCAGTACTTC.

This clone was recorded only once. The chain couples TRBV11-1 to TRBJ2-3, with D maybe TRBD2 (5 bases). This CDR3 is 15 amino acids long. Trimming removed 5 bases at V and 5 bases at J, with 17 bases between. Per the germline V gene, CDR1 is SGHAT and CDR2 is FQDESV (reference sequence). In DNA, the CDR3 is TGTGCCAGCAGCCGCGACGGGGATTACGGAGATACGCAGTATTTT. This sequence encodes CASSRDGDYGDTQYF.

The chain recombines TRBV28 with TRBJ1-1; maybe TRBD1 (6 bases). The CDR3 covers 17 residues. Germline CDR1 MDHEN, CDR2 SYDVKM. Between the trimmed V and J ends, which lost 3 bases and 1 base, there was a span of 18 bases. CDR3 residues: CASSFPPEGRGNTEAFF. CDR3 sequence (DNA): TGTGCCAGCAGTTTTCCCCCGGAGGGCAGGGGGAACACTGAAGCTTTCTTT. Full variable domain (remainder filled in from reference TRBV28 and TRBJ1-1): DVKVTQSSRYLVKRTGEKVFLECVQDMDHENMFWYRQDPGLGLRLIYFSYDVKMKEKGDIPEGYSVSREKKERFSLILESASTNQTSMYLCASSFPPEGRGNTEAFFGQGTRLTVV.

The chain carries TRBV2 and TRBJ2-2; D is unclear. The CDR3 has 12 residues. V was cut by 5 bases and J by 1 base, with 2 bases left in between. Germline-derived CDR1 and CDR2 are SNHLY and FYNNEI. The CDR3 is CASSLNTGELFF. The CDR3 nucleotides are TGTGCCAGCAGTCTGAACACCGGGGAGCTGTTTTTT.

V is TRBV15 and J is TRBJ2-6; D call uncertain. Germline V gene data show CDR1 as LNHNV and CDR2 as YYDKDF (reference sequence). V was trimmed by 5 bases and J by 13 bases, leaving 18 bases between them. This CDR3 is 14 amino acids long. CDR3: CATSAKQGSGVLTF. The CDR3 region has the DNA TGTGCCACCAGCGCAAAGCAAGGGTCCGGGGTCCTGACTTTC.

The genes are TRBV4-1 and TRBJ2-1; 13 bases match TRBD2. Trimming removed 2 bases from V and 8 bases from J; junction bases left unmatched: 9. This CDR3 comprises 17 residues. Germline V gene data show CDR1 as MGHRA and CDR2 as YSYEKL. The CDR3 bases are TGCGCCAGCAGCCAAACCCCCGGGACTAGCGGGATTGATGAGCAGTTCTTC. Encoded protein: CASSQTPGTSGIDEQFF.

The V and J genes are TRBV28 and TRBJ2-4; D might be TRBD2 (6 bases). The CDR3 loop spans 13 amino acids. Trimming shortened V by 3 bases and J by 6 bases, and 9 bases separated the two germline ends. CDR1 and CDR2 from the germline V gene are MDHEN and SYDVKM. The CDR3 sequence is CASSFSEGNIQYF. CDR3 DNA sequence: TGTGCCAGCAGTTTTTCGGAGGGAAACATTCAGTACTTC.

The V and J genes are TRBV7-9 and TRBJ2-5; TRBD1 or TRBD2 may be the D gene (6 bases each). Germline CDR1 is SEHNR and CDR2 is FQNEAQ (reference sequence). This CDR3 comprises 15 residues. V lost 4 bases and J 5 bases, leaving 17 bases between the germline ends. The CDR3 DNA sequence: TGTGCCAGCAGCTCCAGCTCGGGGGCAGGGGAGACCCAGTACTTC. Protein: CASSSSSGAGETQYF. Together with reference TRBV7-9 and TRBJ2-5, the CDR3 gives the full variable domain: DTGVSQNPRHKITKRGQNVTFRCDPISEHNRLYWYRQTLGQGPEFLTYFQNEAQLEKSRLLSDRFSAERPKGSFSTLEIQRTEQGDSAMYLCASSSSSGAGETQYFGPGTRLLVL.

This clone was seen once. Other DNA sequences of this sample code for an identical CDR3. The rearrangement uses TRBV29-1 and TRBJ2-7, with D hard to call. The germline V gene encodes CDR1 SQVTM and CDR2 ANQGSEA. There are 13 residues in the CDR3. V was cut by 0 bases and J by 0 bases, with 6 bases left in between. CDR3 in amino acids: CSVEDTDSYEQYF. The DNA of the CDR3 is TGCAGCGTTGAAGACACAGACTCCTACGAGCAGTACTTC.

The chain joins TRBV10-1 to TRBJ2-3; the match to TRBD2 covers 10 bases. Germline CDR1 WNHNN, CDR2 SYGVQD (reference sequence). The CDR3 has 17 amino acids. V gave up 2 bases and J gave up 6 bases; unmatched junction bases: 11. Here the CDR3 reads CASSEIGLAGVADTQYF. CDR3 nucleotide sequence: TGCGCCAGCAGTGAGATAGGGCTAGCGGGAGTTGCGGATACGCAGTATTTT.

The rearrangement uses TRBV5-1 and TRBJ1-1, with unresolved D. The length of the CDR3 is 14 residues. Trimming took 4 bases from V and 7 from J, leaving 17 bases between them. Per the germline V gene, CDR1 is SGHRS and CDR2 is YFSETQ. CDR3 coding DNA: TGCGCCAGCAGCCTCTCTGGAGGGAGGTTTGAAGCTTTCTTT. Its protein is CASSLSGGRFEAFF.

This chain uses TRBV4-1 with TRBJ2-3; no clear D. The germline gives CDR1 MGHRA, CDR2 YSYEKL. The CDR3 has 12 amino acids. V lost 3 bases, J lost 5 bases, and 6 bases lay in between. The CDR3 region is CASSQTEDTQYF. CDR3 bases: TGCGCCAGCAGCCAGACTGAAGATACGCAGTATTTT.

The chain links TRBV10-3 to TRBJ1-3; D not certain. From germline, CDR1 is ENHRY and CDR2 SYGVKD. The CDR3 is 16 residues long. The V and J ends lost 0 bases and 3 bases respectively, with 12 bases between them. The CDR3 nucleotides read TGTGCCATCAGTGAGTCATTAGGGCTCCTTGGAAACACCATATATTTT. Translating gives CAISESLGLLGNTIYF.

This rearrangement joins TRBV9 to TRBJ2-1; TRBD2 matches 7 bases. CDR3 size: 16 residues. Germline V gene lookup returns CDR1 SGDLS and CDR2 YYNGEE. V lost 4 bases and J lost 8; bases outside the gene matches: 15. The chain's CDR3 is CASSPQEIAGYHEQFF. CDR3 DNA: TGTGCCAGCAGCCCTCAGGAAATAGCGGGTTACCATGAGCAGTTCTTC.

About this clone itself: This sample includes further DNA sequences coding for the same CDR3. The rearrangement joins TRBV28 to TRBJ1-5; D unresolved. Trimming removed 3 bases at V and 6 bases at J, with 9 bases between. The germline V gene has CDR1 MDHEN and CDR2 SYDVKM. CDR3 length: 13 residues. The CDR3 sequence is CASSFSGGQPQHF. The CDR3 bases are TGTGCCAGCAGTTTCTCGGGAGGTCAGCCCCAGCATTTT.

This clone was counted once. In nucleotides, the CDR3 is TGTGCCAGCAGCCAGAGCGGGAGATTTTACAATGAGCAGTTCTTC. Translation gives CASSQSGRFYNEQFF. This chain uses TRBV6-5 with TRBJ2-1; TRBD2 matches at 8 bases. V lost 6 bases and J lost 4; bases outside the gene matches: 8. This CDR3 region has 15 residues. Germline CDR1 and CDR2: MNHEY and SVGAGI.

V gene TRBV5-8 combines with J gene TRBJ1-3, with D tentatively TRBD1 (5 bases). V was shortened by 4 bases and J by 0 bases, with 11 bases between the two germline ends. Germline V CDR1 and CDR2: SGHTS, YDEGEE. This CDR3 comprises 15 residues. In DNA, the CDR3 is TGTGCCAGCAGCACAGGACGGATCTCTGGAAACACCATATATTTT. Translation gives CASSTGRISGNTIYF.

J is TRBJ2-1 and V is TRBV15; TRBD1 agrees at 9 bases. Germline V gives CDR1 LNHNV, CDR2 YYDKDF (reference sequence). V was clipped by 5 bases and J by 2 bases; unmatched bases: 7. The CDR3 covers 16 residues. CDR3 region: CATSGGQGNPYNEQFF. CDR3 nucleotides: TGTGCCACCAGCGGTGGACAGGGGAACCCCTACAATGAGCAGTTCTTC.

The chain employs TRBV7-9 and TRBJ2-3; D not certain. The CDR3 sequence is 12 residues long. Trimming pared 3 bases from V and 7 bases from J, leaving 8 bases between. Germline assignment: CDR1 SEHNR and CDR2 FQNEAQ (reference sequence). The CDR3 protein is CASSLDGHTQYF. CDR3 DNA sequence: TGTGCCAGCAGCTTGGACGGACATACGCAGTATTTT.

This clone showed up just once. Other DNA sequences of this sample code for an identical CDR3. This chain joins TRBV27 and TRBJ2-7; 12 nucleotides align to TRBD2. The CDR3 runs 14 residues. CDR1 and CDR2 (germline): MNHEY, SMNVEV (reference sequence). V shed 6 bases and J 5 bases; nucleotides not matched to a gene: 5. CDR3: CASRRLAGVDEQYF. The CDR3 DNA reads TGTGCCAGCAGGCGACTAGCGGGAGTAGACGAGCAGTACTTC.

This clone showed up just once. The chain joins TRBV19 to TRBJ1-1; D gene ambiguous. The CDR3 runs 14 residues. Germline values: CDR1 LNHDA, CDR2 SQIVND (reference sequence). The germline V and J ends were trimmed by 7 bases and 7 bases, with 19 bases remaining between them. The CDR3 spells CASNPRSGNDEAFF. The CDR3 DNA is TGTGCCAGTAATCCTCGTTCCGGGAATGATGAAGCTTTCTTT.

The chain couples TRBV5-6 to TRBJ1-5; D remains ambiguous. Germline CDR1 SGHDT, CDR2 YYEEEE. Between the trimmed V and J ends, which lost 2 bases and 4 bases, there was a span of 7 bases. The CDR3 is made up of 13 amino acids. CDR3 coding DNA: TGTGCCAGCAGCTTATTACCGAATCAGCCCCAGCATTTT. Its protein product is CASSLLPNQPQHF.

V usage is TRBV27 and J usage is TRBJ2-7; D is possibly TRBD2 (7 bases). This CDR3 contains 16 residues. The germline CDR1 and CDR2 sequences are MNHEY and SMNVEV (reference sequence). The V end lost 0 bases, the J end lost 3 bases, and 15 bases lay between the germline ends. The CDR3 spells CASSLSGEGGHYEQYF. DNA for the CDR3: TGTGCCAGCAGTTTATCGGGGGAGGGGGGGCACTACGAGCAGTACTTC.

As regards this clone: The sample carries other DNA sequences with the same CDR3. The CDR3 sequence: CASSYGQGNTEAFF. Here the CDR3 DNA reads TGTGCCAGCAGTTATGGACAGGGTAACACTGAAGCTTTCTTT. The V call is TRBV6-5, the J call TRBJ1-1; 8 positions agree with TRBD1. CDR1 MNHEY and CDR2 SVGAGI come from the germline V gene. CDR3 length: 14 amino acids. The junction had 2 bases not matched to a gene; V was cut back by 3 bases and J by 2 bases.

The chain has TRBV5-8 and TRBJ2-1, with D unclear. Per the germline V gene, CDR1 is SGHTS and CDR2 is YDEGEE. V lost 1 base, J lost 10 bases, and 6 bases lay in between. This CDR3 has 11 residues. CDR3 sequence reads: CASSLFPEQFF. CDR3 nucleotides: TGTGCCAGCAGCTTGTTCCCCGAGCAGTTCTTC.

This clone has a single count. The V call is TRBV30, the J call TRBJ2-7; 13 bases line up with TRBD2. The V segment lost 4 bases and the J segment 3 bases; nucleotides outside the gene matches: 3. Germline values: CDR1 GTSNPN, CDR2 SVGIG (reference sequence). The CDR3 loop spans 14 amino acids. The CDR3 loop is CAWNGLAGVYEQYF. The CDR3 region has the DNA TGTGCCTGGAACGGACTAGCGGGGGTCTACGAGCAGTACTTC.

Worth noting for this clone: This CDR3 is missing its conserved last phenylalanine or tryptophan, likely due to a read error. It is unclear where the CDR3 begins or ends on the DNA, so no DNA is shown, and the CDR3 is as TCRdb lists it. J is TRBJ1-2 and V is TRBV7-9. From germline, CDR1 is SEHNR and CDR2 FQNEAQ (reference sequence). Termini included, the CDR3 measures 10 amino acids. CDR3 sequence reads: CASSLGGVLD.

The rearrangement joins TRBV9 to TRBJ1-1, with TRBD1 as a possible D gene (5 bases). The V end was cut by 0 bases, the J end by 7 bases, with 10 bases between. The CDR3 extends over 13 amino acids. The V gene's germline CDR1 is SGDLS and CDR2 YYNGEE. The CDR3 DNA is TGTGCCAGCAGCGTAGAGGTCACAGGTGAAGCTTTCTTT. Translation gives CASSVEVTGEAFF.

V gene TRBV28 combines with J gene TRBJ2-1, with D maybe TRBD2 (5 bases). The CDR3 sequence is 15 residues long. Germline CDR1 reads MDHEN; CDR2 reads SYDVKM. Trimming left V 4 bases short and J 8 bases short, with 18 bases between. The CDR3 is CASSSFSASIYEQFF. DNA of the CDR3: TGTGCCAGCAGTTCCTTCTCGGCTAGCATATATGAGCAGTTCTTC.